These 24 T cell receptor beta chains were sequenced from one sample in a study of radiation and T cells in renal cell carcinoma. Regarding time point: baseline pretreatment blood. Stated treatment: 15 Gy SBRT to primary tumor, nephrectomy 4 weeks later. Libraries were prepared by immunoSEQ multiplex PCR; TCRdb keeps only in-frame clonotypes and omits some of them. Seen here are about 140,000 clones, less than 85% observed once, and the top ten hold under 30%. The starting material was blood, obtained from a patient whose treatment included radiotherapy and nephrectomy. The receptor source for this set is a woman in her forties or fifties with renal cell carcinoma.

The chain has TRBV6-5 and TRBJ1-5; 7 positions match TRBD1. V was clipped by 6 bases and J by 4 bases; unmatched bases: 0. This CDR3 is 12 amino acids long. The germline V gene has CDR1 MNHEY and CDR2 SVGAGI. CDR3 coding DNA: TGTGCCAGCAGGACAGGGAATCAGCCCCAGCATTTT. Protein: CASRTGNQPQHF.

J is TRBJ1-2 and V is TRBV7-9, with a possible D match to TRBD1 (6 bases). The CDR3 is 16 amino acids. CDR1 and CDR2 from the germline V gene are SEHNR and FQNEAQ (reference sequence). V was clipped by 4 bases and J by 6 bases, with 21 bases between them. The CDR3 sequence is CASSSMTALQGHGYTF. The CDR3 DNA follows: TGTGCCAGCAGCTCCATGACGGCGCTACAGGGCCATGGCTACACCTTC. The full variable domain, with the rest looked up from reference TRBV7-9 and TRBJ1-2, is DTGVSQNPRHKITKRGQNVTFRCDPISEHNRLYWYRQTLGQGPEFLTYFQNEAQLEKSRLLSDRFSAERPKGSFSTLEIQRTEQGDSAMYLCASSSMTALQGHGYTFGSGTRLTVV.

This clone was recorded many times. This sequence joins TRBV10-3 and TRBJ1-1, with 8 bases identical to TRBD1. The junction had 12 bases not matched to a gene; V was cut back by 7 bases and J by 5 bases. The CDR3 is 15 residues long. Germline CDR1 is ENHRY and CDR2 is SYGVKD. The CDR3 spells CAITNPGQGLTEAFF. For the CDR3, the DNA is TGTGCCATCACAAATCCCGGACAGGGATTAACTGAAGCTTTCTTT.

The chain couples TRBV5-1 to TRBJ1-1; 9 bases align to TRBD1. Germline V CDR1 and CDR2: SGHRS, YFSETQ. The CDR3 spans 15 residues. J was trimmed by 4 bases and V by 4 bases; bases with no gene match: 8. CDR3 region: CASSATGGQGTEAFF. As DNA, the CDR3 is TGCGCCAGCAGCGCCACAGGGGGCCAGGGCACTGAAGCTTTCTTT.

V usage is TRBV30 and J usage is TRBJ1-2; no firm D call. Trimming stripped 1 base from V and 0 bases from J, with 3 bases between. Germline CDR1 is GTSNPN and CDR2 is SVGIG (reference sequence). The CDR3 has 12 amino acids. The CDR3 is CAWSGSNYGYTF. As DNA, the CDR3 is TGTGCCTGGAGTGGGTCTAACTATGGCTACACCTTC.

CDR3 sequence (DNA): TGTGCCAGCTCACCACCGGGACTAGCGGGAGGCTACAATGAGCAGTTCTTC. Its translation is CASSPPGLAGGYNEQFF. The chain employs TRBV18 and TRBJ2-1; 15 bases are shared with TRBD2. In germline, CDR1 is KGHSH, CDR2 LQKENI. The CDR3 totals 17 residues. With V trimmed by 0 bases and J by 3 bases, 0 bases remained unmatched.

V and J are TRBV7-2 and TRBJ1-2, with D unclear. Trimming shortened V by 2 bases and J by 8 bases, and 12 bases separated the two germline ends. Germline V gene lookup returns CDR1 SGHTA and CDR2 FQGNSA. CDR3 size: 13 residues. CDR3 DNA: TGTGCCAGCAGCTTACCCGTAGCGCGAGGCTACACCTTC. This sequence encodes CASSLPVARGYTF.

This clone appeared a single time. The V gene is TRBV7-2, the J gene TRBJ1-1; D not resolved. Germline V gene data show CDR1 as SGHTA and CDR2 as FQGNSA. V dropped 5 bases and J dropped 6 bases, with 13 bases sitting between them. The CDR3 loop spans 13 amino acids. The CDR3 bases are TGTGCCAGCAGCCCTAACGGGGAAGCTGAAGCTTTCTTT. It translates to CASSPNGEAEAFF.

V and J are TRBV9 and TRBJ1-5; D remains ambiguous. Trimming left V 3 bases short and J 1 base short, with 8 bases between. The germline V gene encodes CDR1 SGDLS and CDR2 YYNGEE. This CDR3 has 14 amino acids. DNA for the CDR3: TGTGCCAGCAGCGAGGGCATCAGCAATCAGCCCCAGCATTTT. Protein sequence: CASSEGISNQPQHF.

The chain couples TRBV2 to TRBJ2-4; 7 bases match TRBD1. This CDR3 contains 15 residues. Trimming at V came to 4 bases and at J to 1 base, leaving 4 bases not matched to a gene. CDR1 is SNHLY and CDR2 is FYNNEI in the germline V gene. In DNA, the CDR3 is TGTGCCAGCAGTGGTAAGGGGGCGGCCAAAAACATTCAGTACTTC. Protein: CASSGKGAAKNIQYF. Variable domain in full (rest from reference TRBV2 and TRBJ2-4): EPEVTQTPSHQVTQMGQEVILRCVPISNHLYFYWYRQILGQKVEFLVSFYNNEISEKSEIFDDQFSVERPDGSNFTLKIRSTKLEDSAMYFCASSGKGAAKNIQYFGAGTRLSVL.

V gene TRBV10-2 combines with J gene TRBJ2-1, with TRBD2 matching over 15 bases. V lost 8 bases, J lost 7 bases, and 12 bases stayed unmatched. Per germline, CDR1 WSHSY and CDR2 SAAADI. This CDR3 is 17 amino acids long. CDR3 protein: CASRRGLAGGKGNEQFF. CDR3 nucleotides: TGCGCCAGCCGGAGGGGACTAGCGGGAGGAAAGGGAAATGAGCAGTTCTTC.

The chain uses TRBV5-4 and TRBJ1-2; D perhaps matches TRBD1 (6 bases). This CDR3 spans 13 amino acids. The V and J ends lost 0 bases and 6 bases respectively, with 9 bases between them. CDR1 and CDR2 from the germline V gene are SGHNT and YYREEE (reference sequence). In DNA, the CDR3 is TGTGCCAGCAGCTTGGACGAGGGGGATGGCTACACCTTC. This translates into CASSLDEGDGYTF. The full variable domain, completed using reference TRBV5-4 and TRBJ1-2, is ETGVTQSPTHLIKTRGQQVTLRCSSQSGHNTVSWYQQALGQGPQFIFQYYREEENGRGNFPPRFSGLQFPNYSSELNVNALELDDSALYLCASSLDEGDGYTFGSGTRLTVV.

The chain joins TRBV4-3 to TRBJ2-1; 11 positions match TRBD2. V was pared by 4 bases and J by 5 bases, with 7 bases of the junction left unmatched. This CDR3 is built from 16 residues. The germline V gene has CDR1 LGHNA and CDR2 YSLEER. The CDR3 DNA sequence: TGCGCCAGCAGCCGGCTGACTAGCGGGGTTCACAATGAGCAGTTCTTC. This gives the protein CASSRLTSGVHNEQFF.

The rearrangement links TRBV9 to TRBJ1-1, with a possible D match to TRBD1 (6 bases). The CDR3 length is 13 residues. In germline, CDR1 is SGDLS, CDR2 YYNGEE. Deletions cut 5 bases from V and 2 bases from J, with 10 bases between. The CDR3 DNA sequence: TGTGCCAGCAGTCAGGGGCCCAACACTGAAGCTTTCTTT. Protein: CASSQGPNTEAFF.

The CDR3 is CASSRGQFSTDTQYF. The CDR3 DNA sequence: TGCGCCAGCAGCCGTGGACAGTTTAGCACAGATACGCAGTATTTT. V is TRBV5-1 and J is TRBJ2-3, with a tentative D call TRBD1 (6 bases). Trimming removed 4 bases from V and 0 bases from J, with 12 bases in between. This CDR3 contains 15 residues. Germline V gene sequence: CDR1 SGHRS, CDR2 YFSETQ. The complete variable domain, with remaining parts taken from reference TRBV5-1 and TRBJ2-3, reads KAGVTQTPRYLIKTRGQQVTLSCSPISGHRSVSWYQQTPGQGLQFLFEYFSETQRNKGNFPGRFSGRQFSNSRSEMNVSTLELGDSALYLCASSRGQFSTDTQYFGPGTRLTVL.

This clone was detected only a few times. The V call is TRBV10-1, the J call TRBJ1-1, with D possibly TRBD1 on 5 matching bases. V shed 4 bases and J shed 1 base, with 10 bases lying between them. Germline V lookup: CDR1 WNHNN, CDR2 SYGVQD (reference sequence). The CDR3 loop spans 14 amino acids. CDR3 in amino acids: CASSAARANTEAFF. CDR3 coding DNA: TGCGCCAGCAGTGCCGCCAGGGCGAACACTGAAGCTTTCTTT.

The V gene is TRBV4-1, the J gene TRBJ2-2; D ambiguous. The CDR3 spans 15 residues. Germline CDR1 is MGHRA and CDR2 is YSYEKL. V was shortened by 0 bases and J by 4 bases, with 9 bases between the two germline ends. The CDR3 coding sequence is TGCGCCAGCAGCCAAGATTTAGAAGTCACCGGGGAGCTGTTTTTT. Protein: CASSQDLEVTGELFF.

The J gene is TRBJ2-3, the V gene TRBV25-1; unclear D gene. Between the trimmed V and J ends, which lost 3 bases and 2 bases, there was a span of 15 bases. Per the germline V gene, CDR1 is MGHDK and CDR2 is SYGVNS. This CDR3 spans 16 amino acids. The CDR3 here is CASSDPQRTHTDTQYF. The DNA of the CDR3 is TGTGCCAGCAGTGACCCCCAGAGGACCCACACAGATACGCAGTATTTT.

J is TRBJ2-3 and V is TRBV6-5, with D possibly TRBD1 on 6 matching bases. CDR3 length equals 15 residues. CDR1 and CDR2 from the germline V gene are MNHEY and SVGAGI. Trimming stripped 4 bases from V and 4 bases from J, with 15 bases between. The CDR3 DNA reads as TGTGCCAGCAGTTCAGGGGCGATTGGTTCAGATACGCAGTATTTT. This codes for CASSSGAIGSDTQYF.

The chain carries TRBV5-4 and TRBJ1-5; tentatively, D is TRBD1 (6 bases). CDR1 and CDR2 (germline): SGHNT, YYREEE (reference sequence). Trimming left V 5 bases short and J 4 bases short, with 13 bases between. The length of the CDR3 is 14 residues. The CDR3 DNA reads as TGTGCCAGCAGTTATCAGGGGTATAATCAGCCCCAGCATTTT. Protein sequence: CASSYQGYNQPQHF.

This clone was seen repeatedly, ten times or more. The gene calls are TRBV7-2 and TRBJ1-4; D gene ambiguous. The CDR3 spans 15 residues. Trimming left V 3 bases short and J 0 bases short, with 8 bases between. CDR1 SGHTA and CDR2 FQGNSA come from the germline V gene. The CDR3 DNA reads as TGTGCCAGCAGCTTGGGTTTTGCAACTAATGAAAAACTGTTTTTT. Residues: CASSLGFATNEKLFF.

Remarks on this clone: Other DNA sequences in this specimen translate into the identical CDR3. This rearrangement joins TRBV6-5 to TRBJ2-1, with 12 bases lining up with TRBD2. Germline V gene sequence: CDR1 MNHEY, CDR2 SVGAGI. This CDR3 has 15 residues. V lost 6 bases to trimming and J lost 2 bases; unmatched junction nucleotides: 2. DNA for the CDR3: TGTGCCAGCAGATCTAGCGGGAGGGCCTACAATGAGCAGTTCTTC. It codes for CASRSSGRAYNEQFF.

The J gene is TRBJ1-5, the V gene TRBV27, with D perhaps TRBD1 (6 bases). The CDR3 sequence is 15 residues long. V shed 5 bases and J shed 3 bases, with 14 bases lying between them. CDR1 is MNHEY, CDR2 SMNVEV, per germline (reference sequence). The DNA for the CDR3 is TGTGCCAGCAGTCAAAGCGGACAGCCCAATCAGCCCCAGCATTTT. Translation gives CASSQSGQPNQPQHF.

This chain links TRBV18 with TRBJ2-5, with D hard to call. CDR1 KGHSH and CDR2 LQKENI come from the germline V gene. Trimming shortened V by 0 bases and J by 5 bases, and 7 bases separated the two germline ends. This CDR3 spans 13 amino acids. The CDR3 protein is CASSPPMLETQYF. CDR3 coding DNA: TGTGCCAGCTCACCACCGATGCTCGAGACCCAGTACTTC.